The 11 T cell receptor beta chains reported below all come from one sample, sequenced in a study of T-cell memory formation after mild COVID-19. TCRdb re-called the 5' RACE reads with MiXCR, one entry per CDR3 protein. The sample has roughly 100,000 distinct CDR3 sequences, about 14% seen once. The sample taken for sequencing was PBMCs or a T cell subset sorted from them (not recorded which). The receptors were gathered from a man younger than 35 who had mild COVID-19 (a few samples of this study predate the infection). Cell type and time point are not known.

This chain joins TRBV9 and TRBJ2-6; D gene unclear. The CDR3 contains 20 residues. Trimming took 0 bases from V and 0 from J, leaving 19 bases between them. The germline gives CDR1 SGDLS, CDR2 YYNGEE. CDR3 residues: CASSVAAGRLLLSGANVLTF. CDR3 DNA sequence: TGTGCCAGCAGCGTAGCTGCAGGCCGACTGCTCCTCTCTGGGGCCAACGTCCTGACTTTC.

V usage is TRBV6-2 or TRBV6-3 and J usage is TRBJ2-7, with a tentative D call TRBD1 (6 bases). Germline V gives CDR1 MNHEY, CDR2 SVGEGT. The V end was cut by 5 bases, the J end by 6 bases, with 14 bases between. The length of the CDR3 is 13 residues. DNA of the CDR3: TGTGCCAGCAGTCCCCGACAGGTCGGCGAGCAGTACGTC. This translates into CASSPRQVGEQYV.

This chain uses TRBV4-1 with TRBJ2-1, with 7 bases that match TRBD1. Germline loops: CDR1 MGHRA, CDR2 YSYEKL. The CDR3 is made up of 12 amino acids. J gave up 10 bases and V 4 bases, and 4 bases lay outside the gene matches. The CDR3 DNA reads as TGCGCCAGCAGCCGACAGGGTGAGGAGCAGTTCTTC. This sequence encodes CASSRQGEEQFF.

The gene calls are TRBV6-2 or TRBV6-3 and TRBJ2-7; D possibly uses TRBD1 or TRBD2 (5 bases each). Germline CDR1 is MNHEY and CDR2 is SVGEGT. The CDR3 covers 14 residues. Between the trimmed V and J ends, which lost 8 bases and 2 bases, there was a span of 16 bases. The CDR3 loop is CASGRDEQAYEQYF. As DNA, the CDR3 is TGTGCCAGCGGCCGGGACGAACAAGCCTACGAGCAGTACTTC.

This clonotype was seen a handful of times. The CDR3 here is CASSSGIEETQYF. The CDR3 region has the DNA TGTGCCAGCAGCTCGGGGATCGAAGAGACCCAGTACTTC. The chain links TRBV5-6 to TRBJ2-5; D is perhaps TRBD2 (5 bases). V was shortened by 3 bases and J by 3 bases, with 9 bases between the two germline ends. CDR1 SGHDT and CDR2 YYEEEE come from the germline V gene. The CDR3 is made up of 13 amino acids.

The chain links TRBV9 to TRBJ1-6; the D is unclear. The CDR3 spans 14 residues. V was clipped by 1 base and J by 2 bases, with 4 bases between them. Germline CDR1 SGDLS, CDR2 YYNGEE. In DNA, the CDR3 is TGTGCCAGCAGCGTAAGGCCCTATAATTCACCCCTCCACTTT. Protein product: CASSVRPYNSPLHF.

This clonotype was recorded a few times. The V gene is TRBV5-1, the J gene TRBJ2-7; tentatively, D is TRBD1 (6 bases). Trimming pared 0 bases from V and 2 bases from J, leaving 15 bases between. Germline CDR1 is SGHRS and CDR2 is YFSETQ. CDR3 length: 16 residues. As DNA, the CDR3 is TGCGCCAGCAGCTTGGGGCAGGGGATTAGGACCTACGAGCAGTACTTC. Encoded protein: CASSLGQGIRTYEQYF.

The CDR3 bases are TGCAGTGCAAAAGAGCGGGGGCTTTCCTACAATGAGCAGTTCTTC. Amino acids: CSAKERGLSYNEQFF. The V call is TRBV20-1, the J call TRBJ2-1, with TRBD2 identical over 8 bases. The CDR3 is made up of 15 amino acids. Germline-derived CDR1 and CDR2 are DFQATT and SNEGSKA (reference sequence). V gave up 6 bases and J gave up 1 base; unmatched junction bases: 8.

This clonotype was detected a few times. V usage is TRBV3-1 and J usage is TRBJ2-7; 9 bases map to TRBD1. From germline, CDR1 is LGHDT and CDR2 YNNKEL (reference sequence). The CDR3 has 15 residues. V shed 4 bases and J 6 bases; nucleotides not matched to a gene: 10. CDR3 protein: CASSLTGTGIREQYV. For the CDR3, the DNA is TGTGCCAGCAGCCTAACCGGGACAGGGATCCGCGAGCAGTACGTC.

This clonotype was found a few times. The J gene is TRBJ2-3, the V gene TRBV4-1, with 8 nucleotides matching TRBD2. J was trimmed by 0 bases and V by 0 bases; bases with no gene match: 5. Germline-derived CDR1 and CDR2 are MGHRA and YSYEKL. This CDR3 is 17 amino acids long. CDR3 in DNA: TGCGCCAGCAGCCAAGACTCCGCGGGGGGTAGCACAGATACGCAGTATTTT. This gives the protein CASSQDSAGGSTDTQYF.

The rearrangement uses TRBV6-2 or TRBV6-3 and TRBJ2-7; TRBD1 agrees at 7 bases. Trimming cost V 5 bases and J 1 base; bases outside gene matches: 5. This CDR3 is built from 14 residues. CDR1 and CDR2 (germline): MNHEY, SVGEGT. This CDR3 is CASSMNRGSYEQYV. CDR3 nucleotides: TGTGCCAGCAGTATGAACAGGGGATCCTACGAGCAGTACGTC.